This T cell receptor beta chain was documented in a study of blood T cell repertoires in COVID-19. TCRdb keeps only in-frame clones here, not all; method: immunoSEQ multiplex PCR. The table records approximately 88,000 clones, roughly 76% of them present only once. This clone occurred a few times. The CDR3 contains 16 residues. V was clipped by 0 bases and J by 0 bases, with 9 bases between them. In germline, CDR1 is MGHRA, CDR2 YSYEKL. The chain employs TRBV4-1 and TRBJ2-1, with D perhaps matching TRBD1 (5 bases). The sequence derives from a woman aged 80 or over with active or convalescent COVID-19. The specimen sequenced was peripheral blood. This CDR3 is CASSQDRDSSYNEQFF. For the CDR3, the DNA is TGCGCCAGCAGCCAAGATCGTGACAGCTCCTACAATGAGCAGTTCTTC.